This is a list of T cell receptor beta chains from one sample in a study of identical twins. TCRdb re-called the 5' RACE reads through MiXCR, storing one row per CDR3 protein. This table has hundreds of thousands of distinct CDR3 sequences, about 20% appearing once. These data were likewise used in another study, on T cells expressing NK-cell markers.

The sample was PBMCs. These receptors were obtained from a woman between 18 and 29 years old in good health. Both conserved end residues are part of each CDR3. Fields, in order: D gene, clone size, V gene, J gene, CDR3 protein, CDR3 DNA. The D gene is left open where the match is weak. Rows give clone size only sometimes, using once, few, many, or a class for an expanded clone.

>-|many|TRBV12-3/TRBV12-4|TRBJ1-2
CASRLNYGYTF
TGTGCCAGCAGGCTCAACTATGGCTACACCTTC
>-|few|TRBV4-3|TRBJ1-4
CASSQAERSPNEKLFF
TGCGCCAGCAGCCAAGCGGAGCGCAGCCCTAATGAAAAACTGTTTTTT
>-|-|TRBV18|TRBJ2-7
CASSPGLSTYEQYF
TGTGCCAGCTCACCGGGACTCTCAACCTACGAGCAGTACTTC
>TRBD1|many|TRBV7-9|TRBJ2-7
CASSLGTGGAYEQYF
TGTGCCAGCAGCTTGGGGACAGGGGGTGCCTACGAGCAGTACTTC
>-|few|TRBV5-1|TRBJ1-5
CASSLTGPGQPQHF
TGCGCCAGCAGCTTAACAGGGCCTGGGCAGCCCCAGCATTTT
>TRBD2|few|TRBV29-1|TRBJ2-2
CSVGLAANTGELFF
TGCAGCGTTGGCCTAGCGGCGAACACCGGGGAGCTGTTTTTT
>TRBD1|many|TRBV14|TRBJ1-2
CASSQEQGASYGYTF
TGTGCCAGCAGCCAAGAACAGGGGGCCTCCTATGGCTACACCTTC
>TRBD1|few|TRBV6-5|TRBJ2-1
CASSYGRGPVPPYNEQFF
TGTGCCAGCAGTTATGGCAGGGGGCCCGTTCCGCCCTACAATGAGCAGTTCTTC
>-|few|TRBV7-2|TRBJ2-7
CASSLSGQGTYEQYF
TGTGCCAGCAGCTTGAGCGGCCAAGGGACCTACGAGCAGTACTTC
>TRBD1|-|TRBV9|TRBJ2-3
CASSVAVQGADTQYF
TGTGCCAGCAGCGTAGCTGTCCAGGGGGCGGATACGCAGTATTTT
>-|few|TRBV12-3/TRBV12-4|TRBJ2-5
CASSHSGMSQETQYF
TGTGCCAGCAGTCATTCGGGGATGAGCCAAGAGACCCAGTACTTC
>TRBD2|-|TRBV20-1|TRBJ2-7
CSAKGLAGRSYEQYF
TGCAGTGCTAAGGGACTAGCGGGACGCTCCTACGAGCAGTACTTC
>TRBD2|few|TRBV10-3|TRBJ2-7
CAIRDLAGGQQYF
TGTGCCATCAGGGATCTAGCGGGAGGCCAGCAGTACTTC
>-|-|TRBV7-9|TRBJ1-5
CASSLSYNQPQHF
TGTGCCAGCAGCTTAAGTTACAATCAGCCCCAGCATTTT
>TRBD2|-|TRBV4-2|TRBJ2-3
CASSQEKSGGPTDTQYF
TGTGCCAGCAGCCAAGAAAAGAGCGGGGGACCCACAGATACGCAGTATTTT
>-|-|TRBV18|TRBJ2-3
CASSSPARDTQYF
TGTGCCAGCTCATCGCCCGCCAGAGATACGCAGTATTTT
>-|-|TRBV2|TRBJ1-5
CASSDRRTNQPQHF
TGTGCCAGCAGTGACAGGCGAACCAATCAGCCCCAGCATTTT
>TRBD1|few|TRBV7-9|TRBJ1-6
CAGQGGGSPLHF
TGTGCCGGACAGGGGGGAGGTTCACCCCTCCACTTT
>-|-|TRBV20-1|TRBJ2-1
CSASRTGSYNEQFF
TGCAGTGCTAGTAGGACGGGCTCCTACAATGAGCAGTTCTTC
>TRBD2|few|TRBV7-9|TRBJ2-1
CASSSSSSGVEADEQFF
TGTGCCAGCAGCTCCTCCTCTAGCGGGGTTGAGGCCGATGAGCAGTTCTTC
>-|-|TRBV7-2|TRBJ2-3
CASSLNRDDTQYF
TGTGCCAGCAGCTTAAACAGGGACGATACGCAGTATTTT
>TRBD1|-|TRBV14|TRBJ2-1
CASSQGGTGNNEQFF
TGTGCCAGCAGCCAAGGCGGGACAGGCAACAATGAGCAGTTCTTC
>-|few|TRBV6-1|TRBJ1-5
CASSTAGAGNQPQHF
TGTGCCAGCAGTACAGCAGGGGCCGGCAATCAGCCCCAGCATTTT
>TRBD1|-|TRBV18|TRBJ2-1
CASSQRTGGSYNEQFF
TGTGCCAGCTCACAGAGGACAGGGGGTAGCTACAATGAGCAGTTCTTC
>-|many|TRBV20-1|TRBJ1-3
CSAREVGNTIYF
TGCAGTGCGCGAGAAGTTGGAAACACCATATATTTT
>-|-|TRBV6-5|TRBJ1-3
CASSSTVTGNTIYF
TGTGCCAGCAGTTCGACTGTAACTGGAAACACCATATATTTT
>TRBD2|few|TRBV9|TRBJ2-3
CASSSTPSGGSDTQYF
TGTGCCAGCAGCTCTACTCCTAGCGGGGGTTCAGATACGCAGTATTTT
>-|many|TRBV7-9|TRBJ1-1
CASGRTANTEAFF
TGTGCCAGCGGACGGACGGCGAACACTGAAGCTTTCTTT
>-|few|TRBV5-1|TRBJ1-6
CASSRERSPLHF
TGCGCCAGCTCAAGAGAACGCTCACCCCTCCACTTT
>-|few|TRBV10-1|TRBJ2-3
CASSERLVGTDTQYF
TGCGCCAGCAGTGAAAGGCTAGTGGGCACAGATACGCAGTATTTT
>-|many|TRBV9|TRBJ2-3
CASSMDGGSDTQYF
TGTGCCAGCAGCATGGACGGTGGGTCAGATACGCAGTATTTT